This T cell receptor beta chain appears in the sequencing data of a study of CD8+CD57+ T cells in acquired aplastic anemia. V was shortened by 4 bases and J by 10 bases, with 24 bases between the two germline ends. Germline V CDR1 and CDR2: SGDLS, YYNGEE. The CDR3 is made up of 15 amino acids. The authors sequenced patients whose flow cytometry had shown CD8+CD57+ cell expansion. CDR3 and TCR beta VDJ profiling relied on genomic DNA as the template. TCRdb fed the reads into MiXCR, producing one record per CDR3 protein. The table includes more than 250,000 distinct CDR3 sequences, about 80% detected once.

The sample consisted of sorted CD4+, CD8+, or CD8+CD57+ T cells (not recorded which) from PBMCs. The chain uses TRBV9 and TRBJ2-7; possibly TRBD1 for D (5 bases). The sequence was obtained from a human donor with aplastic anemia. The CDR3 sequence is CASSPWSAGANVQYF. For the CDR3, the DNA is TGTGCCAGCAGCCCCTGGAGCGCTGGGGCCAACGTCCAGTACTTC.